This T cell receptor beta chain was captured by sequencing in a study of T cell responses to AZD1222 COVID-19 vaccine. Overall study results and limits: Donors, mostly white British, included more females; clonal diversity was possibly underestimated.

V lost 1 base and J 5 bases, leaving 8 bases between the germline ends. This CDR3 spans 14 amino acids. CDR1 and CDR2 from the germline V gene are SGHVS and FNYEAQ. The data were produced by immunoSEQ multiplex PCR, yet TCRdb's version contains in-frame clones alone and is incomplete. Of over 150,000 clones listed, about 90% are singletons. To note about this clone: Its antigen is not known.

Sequencing used peripheral blood, obtained on day 0 of AZD1222 vaccination. The TCR was taken from an adult in good health. The V call is TRBV7-6, the J call TRBJ2-2; D is possibly TRBD2 (6 bases). The CDR3 region has the DNA TGTGCCAGCAGCTTAGTTGGGGGGACCGGGGAGCTGTTTTTT. Translated: CASSLVGGTGELFF.